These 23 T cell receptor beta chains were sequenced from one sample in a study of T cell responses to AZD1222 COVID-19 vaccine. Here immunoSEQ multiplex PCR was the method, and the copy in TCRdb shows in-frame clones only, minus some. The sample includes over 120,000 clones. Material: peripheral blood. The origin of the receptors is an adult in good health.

CDR3 sequence reads: CASSFGWGARTDTQYF. CDR3 sequence (DNA): TGTGCCAGCAGTTTTGGGTGGGGGGCTCGCACAGATACGCAGTATTTT. The rearrangement joins TRBV27 to TRBJ2-3; possibly TRBD1 or TRBD2 for D (6 bases each). Trimming took 3 bases from V and 1 from J, leaving 14 bases between them. The CDR3 contains 16 residues. The germline V gene has CDR1 MNHEY and CDR2 SMNVEV (reference sequence).

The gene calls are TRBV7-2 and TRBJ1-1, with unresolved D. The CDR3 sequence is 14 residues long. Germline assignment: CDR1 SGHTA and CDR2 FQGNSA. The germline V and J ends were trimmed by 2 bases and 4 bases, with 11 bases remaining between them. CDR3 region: CASSLRMIGTEAFF. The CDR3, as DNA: TGTGCCAGCAGCTTAAGGATGATCGGCACTGAAGCTTTCTTT.

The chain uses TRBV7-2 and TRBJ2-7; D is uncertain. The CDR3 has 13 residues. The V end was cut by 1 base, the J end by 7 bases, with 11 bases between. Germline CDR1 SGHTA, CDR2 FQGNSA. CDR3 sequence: CASSLVSLAEQYF. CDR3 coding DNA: TGTGCCAGCAGCTTAGTATCCCTGGCGGAGCAGTACTTC. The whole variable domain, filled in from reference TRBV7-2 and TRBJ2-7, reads GAGVSQSPSNKVTEKGKDVELRCDPISGHTALYWYRQSLGQGLEFLIYFQGNSAPDKSGLPSDRFSAERTGGSVSTLTIQRTQQEDSAVYLCASSLVSLAEQYFGPGTRLTVT.

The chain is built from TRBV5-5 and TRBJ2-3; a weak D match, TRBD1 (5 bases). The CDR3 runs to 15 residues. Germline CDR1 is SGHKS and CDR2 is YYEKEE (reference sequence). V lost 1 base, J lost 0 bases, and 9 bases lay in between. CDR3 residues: CASSLMTVSTDTQYF. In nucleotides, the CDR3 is TGTGCCAGCAGCTTGATGACAGTCAGCACAGATACGCAGTATTTT.

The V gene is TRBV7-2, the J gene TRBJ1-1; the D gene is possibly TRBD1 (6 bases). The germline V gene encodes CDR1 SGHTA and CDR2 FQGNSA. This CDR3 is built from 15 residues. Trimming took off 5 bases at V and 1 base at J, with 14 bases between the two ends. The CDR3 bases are TGTGCCAGCAGCCGCCACCAGACAGGGAACACTGAAGCTTTCTTT. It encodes CASSRHQTGNTEAFF. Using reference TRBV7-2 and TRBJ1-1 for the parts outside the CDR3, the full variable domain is GAGVSQSPSNKVTEKGKDVELRCDPISGHTALYWYRQSLGQGLEFLIYFQGNSAPDKSGLPSDRFSAERTGGSVSTLTIQRTQQEDSAVYLCASSRHQTGNTEAFFGQGTRLTVV.

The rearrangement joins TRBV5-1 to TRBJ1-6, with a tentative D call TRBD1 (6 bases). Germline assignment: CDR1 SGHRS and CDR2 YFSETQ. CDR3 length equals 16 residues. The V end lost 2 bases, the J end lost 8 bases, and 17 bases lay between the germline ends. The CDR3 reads CASSFLRQEEDSPLHF. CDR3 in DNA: TGCGCCAGCAGCTTCCTGAGACAGGAGGAGGATTCACCCCTCCACTTT. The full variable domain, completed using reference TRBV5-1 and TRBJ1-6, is KAGVTQTPRYLIKTRGQQVTLSCSPISGHRSVSWYQQTPGQGLQFLFEYFSETQRNKGNFPGRFSGRQFSNSRSEMNVSTLELGDSALYLCASSFLRQEEDSPLHFGNGTRLTVT.

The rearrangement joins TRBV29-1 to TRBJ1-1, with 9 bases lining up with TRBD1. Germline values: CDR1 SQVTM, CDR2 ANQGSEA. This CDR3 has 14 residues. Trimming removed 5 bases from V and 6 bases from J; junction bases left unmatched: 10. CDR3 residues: CSVTYTGGRAEAFF. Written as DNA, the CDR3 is TGCAGCGTTACCTATACAGGGGGCCGGGCTGAAGCTTTCTTT.

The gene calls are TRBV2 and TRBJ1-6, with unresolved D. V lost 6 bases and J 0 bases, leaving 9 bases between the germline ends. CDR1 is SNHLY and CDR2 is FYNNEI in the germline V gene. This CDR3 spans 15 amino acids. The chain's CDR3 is CASSEHSSYNSPLHF. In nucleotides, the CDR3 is TGTGCCAGCAGCGAACACAGCTCCTATAATTCACCCCTCCACTTT.

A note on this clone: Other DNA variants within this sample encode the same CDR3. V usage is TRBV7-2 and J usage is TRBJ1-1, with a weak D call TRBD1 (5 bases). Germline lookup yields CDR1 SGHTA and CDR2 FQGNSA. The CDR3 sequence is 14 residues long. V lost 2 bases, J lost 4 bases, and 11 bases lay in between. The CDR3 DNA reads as TGTGCCAGCAGCTTATCGGGCGGGGGCACTGAAGCTTTCTTT. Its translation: CASSLSGGGTEAFF.

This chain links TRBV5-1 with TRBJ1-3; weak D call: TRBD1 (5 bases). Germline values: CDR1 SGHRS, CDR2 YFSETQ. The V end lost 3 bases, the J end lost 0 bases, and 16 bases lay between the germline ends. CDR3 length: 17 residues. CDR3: CASSYYGGRDSGNTIYF. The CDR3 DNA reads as TGCGCCAGCAGCTACTACGGGGGTCGGGACTCTGGAAACACCATATATTTT. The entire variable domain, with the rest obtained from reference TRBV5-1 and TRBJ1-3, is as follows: KAGVTQTPRYLIKTRGQQVTLSCSPISGHRSVSWYQQTPGQGLQFLFEYFSETQRNKGNFPGRFSGRQFSNSRSEMNVSTLELGDSALYLCASSYYGGRDSGNTIYFGEGSWLTVV.

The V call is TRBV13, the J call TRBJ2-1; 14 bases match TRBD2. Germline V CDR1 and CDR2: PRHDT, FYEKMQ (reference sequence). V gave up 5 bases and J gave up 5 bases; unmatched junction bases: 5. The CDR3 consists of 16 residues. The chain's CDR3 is CASSPGLAGGDNEQFF. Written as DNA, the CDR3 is TGTGCCAGCAGCCCCGGACTAGCGGGGGGAGACAATGAGCAGTTCTTC.

The chain's CDR3 is CASSEFQGGDNEKLFF. The CDR3 nucleotides are TGTGCCAGCAGTGAATTCCAGGGTGGCGATAATGAAAAACTGTTTTTT. The chain is built from TRBV6-1 and TRBJ1-4, with a weak D call TRBD1 (5 bases). V was cut by 2 bases and J by 4 bases, with 14 bases left in between. The germline V gene has CDR1 MNHNS and CDR2 SASEGT. The length of the CDR3 is 16 residues.

CDR3 in amino acids: CASSRGGLWVEAFF. DNA of the CDR3: TGTGCCAGCAGCCGCGGGGGGCTCTGGGTTGAAGCTTTCTTT. The rearrangement links TRBV7-9 to TRBJ1-1; the D gene is possibly TRBD1 (6 bases). Germline V gene lookup returns CDR1 SEHNR and CDR2 FQNEAQ (reference sequence). The V end lost 5 bases, the J end lost 7 bases, and 17 bases lay between the germline ends. This CDR3 is 14 amino acids long.

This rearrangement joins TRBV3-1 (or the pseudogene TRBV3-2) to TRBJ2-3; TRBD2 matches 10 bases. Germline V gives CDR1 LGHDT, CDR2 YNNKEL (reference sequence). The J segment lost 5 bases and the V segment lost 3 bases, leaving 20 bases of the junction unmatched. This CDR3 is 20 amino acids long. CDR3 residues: CASSQYLPGQRGGQGDTQYF. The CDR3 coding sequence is TGTGCCAGCAGCCAGTACCTTCCGGGACAGCGGGGGGGCCAGGGAGATACGCAGTATTTT.

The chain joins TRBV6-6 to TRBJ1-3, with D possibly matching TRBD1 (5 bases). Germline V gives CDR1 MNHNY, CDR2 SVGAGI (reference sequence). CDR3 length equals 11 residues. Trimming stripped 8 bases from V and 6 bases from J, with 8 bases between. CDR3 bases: TGTGCCAGCGGGACGGAAAACACCATATATTTT. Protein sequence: CASGTENTIYF.

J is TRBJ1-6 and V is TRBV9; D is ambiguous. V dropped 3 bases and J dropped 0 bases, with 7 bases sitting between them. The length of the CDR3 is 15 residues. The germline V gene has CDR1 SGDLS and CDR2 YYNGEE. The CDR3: CASSAESSYNSPLHF. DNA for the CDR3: TGTGCCAGCAGCGCCGAAAGCTCCTATAATTCACCCCTCCACTTT.

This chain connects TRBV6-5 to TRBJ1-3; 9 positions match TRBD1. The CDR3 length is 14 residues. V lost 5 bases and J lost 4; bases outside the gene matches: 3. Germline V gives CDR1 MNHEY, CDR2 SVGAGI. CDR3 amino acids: CASSTGGSGNTIYF. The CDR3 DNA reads TGTGCCAGCAGTACAGGGGGCTCAGGAAACACCATATATTTT.

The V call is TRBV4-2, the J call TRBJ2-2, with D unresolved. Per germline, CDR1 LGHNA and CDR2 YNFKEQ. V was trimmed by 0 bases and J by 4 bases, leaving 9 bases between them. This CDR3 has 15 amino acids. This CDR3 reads CASSQDYLTTGELFF. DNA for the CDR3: TGTGCCAGCAGCCAAGATTACTTAACCACCGGGGAGCTGTTTTTT.

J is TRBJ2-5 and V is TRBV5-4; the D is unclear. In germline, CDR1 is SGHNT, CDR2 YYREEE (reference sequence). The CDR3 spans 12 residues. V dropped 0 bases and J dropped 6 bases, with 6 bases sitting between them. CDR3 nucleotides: TGTGCCAGCAGCTTGGATGTCCAGACCCAGTACTTC. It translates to CASSLDVQTQYF. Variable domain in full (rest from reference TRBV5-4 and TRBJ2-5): ETGVTQSPTHLIKTRGQQVTLRCSSQSGHNTVSWYQQALGQGPQFIFQYYREEENGRGNFPPRFSGLQFPNYSSELNVNALELDDSALYLCASSLDVQTQYFGPGTRLLVL.

The chain's CDR3 is CASSHRIAGGPTDTQYF. The DNA of the CDR3 is TGTGCCAGCAGCCATAGAATAGCGGGGGGACCGACAGATACGCAGTATTTT. This rearrangement joins TRBV4-2 to TRBJ2-3; 10 bases match TRBD2. Unmatched junction bases numbered 9, after V lost 3 bases and J lost 3 bases. CDR1 LGHNA and CDR2 YNFKEQ come from the germline V gene. The length of the CDR3 is 17 residues.

CDR3: CASSPVPLPSYGYTF. CDR3 sequence (DNA): TGTGCCAGCTCACCGGTCCCCCTCCCCAGCTATGGCTACACCTTC. This rearrangement joins TRBV18 to TRBJ1-2; D is ambiguous. Germline V lookup: CDR1 KGHSH, CDR2 LQKENI. The CDR3 is 15 residues long. Between the trimmed V and J ends, which lost 3 bases and 4 bases, there was a span of 15 bases.

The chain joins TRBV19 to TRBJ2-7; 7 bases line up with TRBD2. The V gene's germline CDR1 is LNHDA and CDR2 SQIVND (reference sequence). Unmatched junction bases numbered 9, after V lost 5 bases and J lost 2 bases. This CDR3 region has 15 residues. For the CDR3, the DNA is TGTGCCAGTAGTGATCCGCGGGGGAGGGCCTACGAGCAGTACTTC. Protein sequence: CASSDPRGRAYEQYF.

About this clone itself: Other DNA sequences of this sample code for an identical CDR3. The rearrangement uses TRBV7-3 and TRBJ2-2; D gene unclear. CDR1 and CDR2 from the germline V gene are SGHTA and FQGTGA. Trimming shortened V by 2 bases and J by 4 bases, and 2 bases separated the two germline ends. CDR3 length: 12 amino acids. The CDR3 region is CASSLGTGELFF. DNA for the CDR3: TGTGCCAGCAGCTTAGGCACCGGGGAGCTGTTTTTT.